The 16 T cell receptor beta chains presented below share a single source sample, sequenced in a study of blood T cell repertoires in COVID-19. Produced via immunoSEQ multiplex PCR; TCRdb's table is partial and in-frame only. Among nearly 250,000 clones listed, approximately 86% were seen once. Input material: peripheral blood. The source is a woman aged 55 to 70 who had recovered from COVID-19.

The J gene is TRBJ1-5, the V gene TRBV2, with 8 nucleotides matching TRBD1. The V and J ends lost 4 bases and 6 bases, in that order; junction bases with no gene match: 5. From germline, CDR1 is SNHLY and CDR2 FYNNEI. This CDR3 is 14 amino acids long. This CDR3 reads CASSVGQVGQPQHF. In nucleotides, the CDR3 is TGTGCCAGCAGTGTGGGACAGGTTGGTCAGCCCCAGCATTTT.

V gene TRBV5-1 combines with J gene TRBJ1-1; TRBD1 aligns across 7 bases. The CDR3 runs 17 residues. V was clipped by 0 bases and J by 1 base; unmatched bases: 9. The germline V gene has CDR1 SGHRS and CDR2 YFSETQ. The CDR3 loop is CASSLVAMTGSNTEAFF. The CDR3 nucleotides are TGCGCCAGCAGCTTGGTGGCAATGACAGGGTCGAACACTGAAGCTTTCTTT.

The chain recombines TRBV27 with TRBJ2-7, with TRBD2 matching over 11 bases. This CDR3 is 14 amino acids long. The germline V gene has CDR1 MNHEY and CDR2 SMNVEV (reference sequence). The junction had 1 base not matched to a gene; V was cut back by 4 bases and J by 2 bases. The CDR3 nucleotides read TGTGCCAGCAGTTCTAGCGGGGGGCCCTACGAGCAGTACTTC. Translation gives CASSSSGGPYEQYF.

This clone appeared a few times. The genes are TRBV7-3 and TRBJ1-1; TRBD1 matches 8 bases. In germline, CDR1 is SGHTA, CDR2 FQGTGA. With V trimmed by 2 bases and J by 2 bases, 1 base remained unmatched. The CDR3 totals 14 residues. The CDR3 is CASSLAGGNTEAFF. DNA of the CDR3: TGTGCCAGCAGCTTAGCAGGGGGCAACACTGAAGCTTTCTTT.

Many counts were recorded for this clone. The chain couples TRBV24-1 to TRBJ1-3; D not certain. Germline values: CDR1 KGHDR, CDR2 SFDVKD. V was trimmed by 3 bases and J by 0 bases, leaving 14 bases between them. The CDR3 covers 17 residues. Here the CDR3 DNA reads TGTGCCACCAGTGATGGCCCGATACAGAGCTCTGGAAACACCATATATTTT. It codes for CATSDGPIQSSGNTIYF.

The V call is TRBV10-3, the J call TRBJ1-1; 7 nucleotides line up with TRBD1. The CDR3 consists of 14 residues. V gave up 4 bases and J gave up 5 bases; unmatched junction bases: 7. Per the germline V gene, CDR1 is ENHRY and CDR2 is SYGVKD. The CDR3 DNA is TGTGCCATCAGTGGAGACAGGGTGGGAACTGAAGCTTTCTTT. This sequence encodes CAISGDRVGTEAFF.

CDR3 sequence (DNA): TGTGCCAACAGGGGGCAAGATCAGCCCCAGCATTTT. Encoded protein: CANRGQDQPQHF. The gene calls are TRBV19 and TRBJ1-5, with TRBD1 identical over 9 bases. Germline V lookup: CDR1 LNHDA, CDR2 SQIVND (reference sequence). The CDR3 contains 12 residues. The V and J ends lost 10 bases and 5 bases, in that order; junction bases with no gene match: 3.

A single count supports this clone. The CDR3 bases are TGTGCCAGCAGCTTACAGGTCTCTGGAAACACCATATATTTT. Translating it yields CASSLQVSGNTIYF. The chain employs TRBV7-6 and TRBJ1-3; no reliable D call. Germline CDR1 SGHVS, CDR2 FNYEAQ. There are 14 residues in the CDR3. V shed 2 bases and J shed 0 bases, with 5 bases lying between them.

The V gene is TRBV6-5, the J gene TRBJ1-6, with 8 bases matching TRBD1. The ends lost 7 bases at V and 7 bases at J; junction bases unmatched: 3. Germline V gene sequence: CDR1 MNHEY, CDR2 SVGAGI. The CDR3 contains 13 residues. The CDR3 sequence is CASKGQENSPLHF. As DNA, the CDR3 is TGTGCCAGCAAGGGACAGGAGAATTCACCCCTCCACTTT.

The chain combines TRBV7-9 with TRBJ1-1; D unresolved. The CDR3 consists of 13 residues. Trimming shortened V by 5 bases and J by 1 base, and 8 bases separated the two germline ends. Germline CDR1 SEHNR, CDR2 FQNEAQ (reference sequence). The CDR3 loop reads CASSITQNTEAFF. DNA of the CDR3: TGTGCCAGCAGCATTACACAGAACACTGAAGCTTTCTTT. The variable domain in full, completed from reference TRBV7-9 and TRBJ1-1, reads DTGVSQNPRHKITKRGQNVTFRCDPISEHNRLYWYRQTLGQGPEFLTYFQNEAQLEKSRLLSDRFSAERPKGSFSTLEIQRTEQGDSAMYLCASSITQNTEAFFGQGTRLTVV.

This chain joins TRBV28 and TRBJ1-5; the match to TRBD1 covers 8 bases. The CDR3 loop spans 17 amino acids. Germline-derived CDR1 and CDR2 are MDHEN and SYDVKM. V trimming: 4 bases; J trimming: 0 bases; junction bases outside the gene matches: 8. The CDR3 loop reads CASSSRTGPFSNQPQHF. CDR3 in DNA: TGTGCCAGCAGTTCCCGGACAGGGCCCTTTAGCAATCAGCCCCAGCATTTT. The variable domain in full, with the rest retrieved from reference TRBV28 and TRBJ1-5, is DVKVTQSSRYLVKRTGEKVFLECVQDMDHENMFWYRQDPGLGLRLIYFSYDVKMKEKGDIPEGYSVSREKKERFSLILESASTNQTSMYLCASSSRTGPFSNQPQHFGDGTRLSIL.

This clone turned up a few times. The chain has TRBV5-1 and TRBJ1-4; 7 bases are shared with TRBD1. CDR3 length equals 18 residues. With 2 bases clipped from V and 0 bases from J, the junction kept 10 bases outside the gene matches. Looked up from germline, CDR1 is SGHRS and CDR2 is YFSETQ. The CDR3 spells CASSFGRGFEATNEKLFF. CDR3 coding DNA: TGCGCCAGCAGCTTTGGCAGGGGGTTCGAGGCAACTAATGAAAAACTGTTTTTT.

V usage is TRBV5-1 and J usage is TRBJ2-1; 7 bases are shared with TRBD1. CDR1 and CDR2 from the germline V gene are SGHRS and YFSETQ. Trimming removed 0 bases from V and 16 bases from J; junction bases left unmatched: 10. The CDR3 totals 13 residues. CDR3 amino acids: CASSLVPGQISFF. DNA for the CDR3: TGCGCCAGCAGCTTGGTCCCGGGACAGATCTCTTTCTTC. Drawing the rest from reference TRBV5-1 and TRBJ2-1, the complete variable domain is KAGVTQTPRYLIKTRGQQVTLSCSPISGHRSVSWYQQTPGQGLQFLFEYFSETQRNKGNFPGRFSGRQFSNSRSEMNVSTLELGDSALYLCASSLVPGQISFFGPGTRLTVL.

The V and J genes are TRBV27 and TRBJ1-4; possibly TRBD1 for D (5 bases). The CDR3 contains 13 residues. Trimming cost V 6 bases and J 6 bases, with 11 bases left between them. CDR1 and CDR2 from the germline V gene are MNHEY and SMNVEV (reference sequence). CDR3 amino acids: CASRDPGYEKLFF. As DNA, the CDR3 is TGTGCCAGCAGAGACCCAGGGTATGAAAAACTGTTTTTT. Complete variable domain (other parts from reference TRBV27 and TRBJ1-4): EAQVTQNPRYLITVTGKKLTVTCSQNMNHEYMSWYRQDPGLGLRQIYYSMNVEVTDKGDVPEGYKVSRKEKRNFPLILESPSPNQTSLYFCASRDPGYEKLFFGSGTQLSVL.

The count of this clone is one. The genes are TRBV19 and TRBJ1-6; tentative D call: TRBD1 (5 bases). V lost 6 bases and J 8 bases, leaving 20 bases between the germline ends. The CDR3 is 16 amino acids. Germline CDR1 LNHDA, CDR2 SQIVND (reference sequence). CDR3 sequence (DNA): TGTGCCAGTAGCTCCCCACCCCAGGGAGGCGATTCACCCCTCCACTTT. It specifies CASSSPPQGGDSPLHF. Using reference TRBV19 and TRBJ1-6 for the parts outside the CDR3, the full variable domain is DGGITQSPKYLFRKEGQNVTLSCEQNLNHDAMYWYRQDPGQGLRLIYYSQIVNDFQKGDIAEGYSVSREKKESFPLTVTSAQKNPTAFYLCASSSPPQGGDSPLHFGNGTRLTVT.

V gene TRBV7-9 combines with J gene TRBJ1-4; D might be TRBD1 (6 bases). Germline CDR1 is SEHNR and CDR2 is FQNEAQ (reference sequence). The CDR3 spans 14 residues. V was clipped by 7 bases and J by 0 bases, with 9 bases between them. The chain's CDR3 is CASTQGTTNEKLFF. The CDR3 DNA reads TGTGCCAGCACCCAGGGGACAACTAATGAAAAACTGTTTTTT.